The 23 T cell receptor beta chains below all came from one sample that was sequenced in a study of blood T cell repertoires in COVID-19. Repertoires were generated with immunoSEQ multiplex PCR, while TCRdb's copy carries only in-frame clones and drops some. The sample lists roughly 200,000 clones, about 80% occurring once. Sequencing was done on a sample of peripheral blood. All receptors derive from a woman aged 55-70 years with COVID-19, enrolled during active disease.

The rearrangement uses TRBV28 and TRBJ1-5, with a tentative D call TRBD1 (6 bases). Trimming left V 6 bases short and J 7 bases short, with 16 bases between. The CDR3 sequence is 14 residues long. The germline gives CDR1 MDHEN, CDR2 SYDVKM. The CDR3 spells CASSLTGMLQPQHF. The CDR3 nucleotides read TGTGCCAGCAGCCTAACAGGGATGTTACAGCCCCAGCATTTT.

This clone was counted once. The J gene is TRBJ2-2, the V gene TRBV5-1; 11 nucleotides line up with TRBD2. This CDR3 spans 13 amino acids. V lost 8 bases to trimming and J lost 5 bases; unmatched junction nucleotides: 2. Germline CDR1 reads SGHRS; CDR2 reads YFSETQ. The CDR3 bases are TGCGCCAGTACTAGCGGGAGAACCGGGGAGCTGTTTTTT. Its protein is CASTSGRTGELFF.

Notes on this clone: It is unclear where the CDR3 begins or ends on the DNA, so no DNA is shown, and the CDR3 is as TCRdb lists it. The chain couples TRBV7-9 to TRBJ1-5; the listed D gene, TRBD1, was not tested against the DNA. The CDR3 is 15 amino acids in total, end residues counted. Germline V lookup: CDR1 SEHNR, CDR2 FQNEAQ (reference sequence). CDR3 amino acids: CASSSSDRPNQPQHF.

The chain carries TRBV13 and TRBJ2-1, with 7 bases identical to TRBD2. Germline V lookup: CDR1 PRHDT, CDR2 FYEKMQ (reference sequence). This CDR3 contains 16 residues. Losses at the gene ends were 5 bases for V and 4 bases for J; bases not matched to a gene: 11. The CDR3 region has the DNA TGTGCCAGCAGCGGGAGGGGTGAATCGAATTACAATGAGCAGTTCTTC. Translating gives CASSGRGESNYNEQFF.

J is TRBJ2-7 and V is TRBV19; a weak D match, TRBD1 (5 bases). CDR1 and CDR2 (germline): LNHDA, SQIVND (reference sequence). The CDR3 covers 14 residues. V lost 7 bases, J lost 2 bases, and 15 bases lay in between. The CDR3 nucleotides are TGTGCCAGTACCCCTTACAGGCGTCCCTACGAGCAGTACTTC. Protein sequence: CASTPYRRPYEQYF.

The chain employs TRBV4-3 and TRBJ1-3; a weak D match, TRBD1 (5 bases). There are 15 residues in the CDR3. V lost 0 bases and J lost 3, with 9 bases in between. Germline CDR1 and CDR2: LGHNA and YSLEER. The CDR3 spells CASSQEIGGGNTIYF. The CDR3 DNA follows: TGCGCCAGCAGCCAAGAGATCGGGGGTGGAAACACCATATATTTT.

The rearrangement uses TRBV2 and TRBJ2-5; 8 nucleotides line up with TRBD2. This CDR3 contains 15 residues. The V gene's germline CDR1 is SNHLY and CDR2 FYNNEI. V was clipped by 2 bases and J by 2 bases; unmatched bases: 4. This CDR3 reads CASSESRGDQETQYF. The CDR3 coding sequence is TGTGCCAGCAGTGAATCGCGGGGGGATCAAGAGACCCAGTACTTC.

The chain has TRBV7-2 and TRBJ1-3; D gene unclear. V lost 5 bases, J lost 4 bases, and 15 bases lay in between. CDR1 is SGHTA and CDR2 is FQGNSA in the germline V gene. This CDR3 is built from 15 residues. CDR3 in amino acids: CASSLGPTLGNTIYF. The DNA of the CDR3 is TGTGCCAGCAGCCTCGGTCCCACGCTCGGAAACACCATATATTTT.

This chain connects TRBV6-2 or TRBV6-3 to TRBJ2-3; the match to TRBD1 covers 7 bases. V lost 2 bases, J lost 4 bases, and 9 bases stayed unmatched. Germline lookup yields CDR1 MNHEY and CDR2 SVGEGT. This CDR3 spans 16 amino acids. The CDR3 nucleotides are TGTGCCAGCAGTTACGGTCTAAGGGGGCGATCAGATACGCAGTATTTT. Encoded protein: CASSYGLRGRSDTQYF.

The chain combines TRBV2 with TRBJ2-7; 8 positions match TRBD2. V lost 4 bases and J lost 9; bases outside the gene matches: 11. CDR1 and CDR2 (germline): SNHLY, FYNNEI. This CDR3 has 14 residues. The DNA of the CDR3 is TGTGCCAGCAGTGGAAGCGGGGGAGGCTTTGGGCAGTACGTC. This codes for CASSGSGGGFGQYV.

V usage is TRBV5-1 and J usage is TRBJ1-1, with D possibly being TRBD1 (5 bases). The V end was cut by 2 bases, the J end by 10 bases, with 24 bases between. Germline V gene data show CDR1 as SGHRS and CDR2 as YFSETQ. This CDR3 contains 16 residues. The CDR3 DNA follows: TGCGCCAGCAGCTTTAACGGGGGTGATCCCCCTAATGCAGCTTTCTTT. This gives the protein CASSFNGGDPPNAAFF.

This sequence joins TRBV11-2 and TRBJ1-6; D is unresolved. Germline V CDR1 and CDR2: SGHAT, FQNNGV. The V end was cut by 3 bases, the J end by 10 bases, with 13 bases between. The CDR3 extends over 14 amino acids. The CDR3 is CASSFGPPESPLHF. The CDR3 nucleotides read TGTGCCAGCAGCTTCGGCCCCCCGGAGTCACCCCTCCACTTT.

The CDR3, as DNA: TGTGCCAGCAGCTTGGAGTTTGACTTGCTTGATCAGCCCCAGCATTTT. This sequence encodes CASSLEFDLLDQPQHF. V and J are TRBV5-8 and TRBJ1-5; D remains unclear. Trimming pared 0 bases from V and 5 bases from J, leaving 15 bases between. The CDR3 consists of 16 residues. Germline V lookup: CDR1 SGHTS, CDR2 YDEGEE.

The chain combines TRBV24-1 with TRBJ2-1; 7 bases match TRBD1. V lost 3 bases, J lost 7 bases, and 5 bases stayed unmatched. This CDR3 has 14 residues. The V gene's germline CDR1 is KGHDR and CDR2 SFDVKD. The CDR3 spells CATSDTGTANEQFF. CDR3 coding DNA: TGTGCCACCAGTGATACGGGGACAGCGAATGAGCAGTTCTTC.

The chain uses TRBV7-9 and TRBJ1-6; TRBD1 aligns across 7 bases. J lost 6 bases, V lost 6 bases, and 5 bases had no gene match. Germline CDR1 reads SEHNR; CDR2 reads FQNEAQ (reference sequence). CDR3 size: 14 residues. CDR3 amino acids: CASRTGTANSPLHF. The CDR3 DNA sequence: TGTGCCAGCAGGACCGGGACAGCTAATTCACCCCTCCACTTT.

The chain recombines TRBV11-3 with TRBJ2-1; D gene uncertain. The length of the CDR3 is 16 residues. Germline values: CDR1 SGHNT, CDR2 YENEEA. V lost 2 bases and J 0 bases, leaving 11 bases between the germline ends. The CDR3 here is CASSLLGSVSYNEQFF. The CDR3 bases are TGTGCCAGCAGCTTACTAGGATCAGTCTCCTACAATGAGCAGTTCTTC.

CDR3 sequence reads: CASSYTGQGNSNEKLFF. Here the CDR3 DNA reads TGTGCCAGCAGTTACACCGGACAGGGCAACTCTAATGAAAAACTGTTTTTT. V gene TRBV6-2 or TRBV6-3 combines with J gene TRBJ1-4; 8 bases are shared with TRBD1. CDR1 and CDR2 from the germline V gene are MNHEY and SVGEGT. Trimming took 2 bases from V and 3 from J; bases not matched to a gene: 8. The CDR3 totals 17 residues.

The chain combines TRBV30 with TRBJ1-2; possible D gene TRBD1, 6 bases. CDR1 and CDR2 (germline): GTSNPN, SVGIG (reference sequence). CDR3 length equals 14 residues. The ends were cut back, 5 bases at V and 8 bases at J, with 21 bases in the middle. The CDR3 protein is CAWSRGPTLEGYTF. Here the CDR3 DNA reads TGTGCCTGGTCGCGGGGGCCGACCTTGGAAGGCTACACCTTC. Filled out from reference TRBV30 and TRBJ1-2, the complete variable domain reads SQTIHQWPATLVQPVGSPLSLECTVEGTSNPNLYWYRQAAGRGLQLLFYSVGIGQISSEVPQNLSASRPQDRQFILSSKKLLLSDSGFYLCAWSRGPTLEGYTFGSGTRLTVV.

The genes are TRBV25-1 and TRBJ2-7, with TRBD2 matching 12 bases. The CDR3 sequence is 15 residues long. V gave up 4 bases and J gave up 6 bases; unmatched junction bases: 7. Per the germline V gene, CDR1 is MGHDK and CDR2 is SYGVNS. CDR3 sequence: CASSAPWGLAGEQYF. In DNA, the CDR3 is TGTGCCAGCAGTGCCCCTTGGGGACTAGCGGGCGAGCAGTACTTC.

The J gene is TRBJ1-2, the V gene TRBV9; unclear D gene. This CDR3 is 14 amino acids long. CDR1 is SGDLS, CDR2 YYNGEE, per germline. V was cut by 0 bases and J by 4 bases, with 10 bases left in between. This CDR3 is CASSVDRGAYGYTF. The CDR3 region has the DNA TGTGCCAGCAGCGTAGATCGGGGAGCCTATGGCTACACCTTC.

The V gene is TRBV11-2, the J gene TRBJ2-1; 7 nucleotides line up with TRBD1. Germline CDR1 is SGHAT and CDR2 is FQNNGV. The CDR3 extends over 15 amino acids. V trimming: 6 bases; J trimming: 0 bases; junction bases outside the gene matches: 5. The CDR3 region has the DNA TGTGCCAGCAGTTTAAGACAGGGCTCCTACAATGAGCAGTTCTTC. Translation gives CASSLRQGSYNEQFF.

J is TRBJ1-1 and V is TRBV7-2; possibly TRBD1 for D (6 bases). Germline lookup yields CDR1 SGHTA and CDR2 FQGNSA. Trimming removed 5 bases at V and 4 bases at J, with 17 bases between. The CDR3 consists of 15 residues. CDR3 coding DNA: TGTGCCAGCAGCCCCATTAACAGGGCTGGCACTGAAGCTTTCTTT. Its translation: CASSPINRAGTEAFF.

CDR3 in DNA: TGCGCCAGCAGTGAGTCTAGGAGGAGTGGCTACACCTTC. This encodes CASSESRRSGYTF. The chain links TRBV10-2 to TRBJ1-2; D remains ambiguous. The germline CDR1 and CDR2 sequences are WSHSY and SAAADI. The CDR3 has 13 amino acids. V lost 0 bases and J 7 bases, leaving 9 bases between the germline ends.